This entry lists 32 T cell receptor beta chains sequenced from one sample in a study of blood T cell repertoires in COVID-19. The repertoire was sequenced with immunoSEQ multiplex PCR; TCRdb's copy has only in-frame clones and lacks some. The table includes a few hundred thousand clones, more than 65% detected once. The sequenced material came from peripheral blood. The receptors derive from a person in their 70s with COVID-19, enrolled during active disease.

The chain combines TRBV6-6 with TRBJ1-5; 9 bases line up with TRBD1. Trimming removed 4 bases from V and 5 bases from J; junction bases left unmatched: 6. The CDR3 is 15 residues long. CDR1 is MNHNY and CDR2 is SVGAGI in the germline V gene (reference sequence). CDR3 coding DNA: TGTGCCAGCAGTTCCGGGACAGGGTTAGATCAGCCCCAGCATTTT. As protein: CASSSGTGLDQPQHF.

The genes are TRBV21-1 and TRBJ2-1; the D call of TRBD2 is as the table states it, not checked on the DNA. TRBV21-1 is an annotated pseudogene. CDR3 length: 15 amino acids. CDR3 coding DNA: TGTGCCAGCAGCGATAGACTAGCGCCTTACAATGAGCAGTTCTTC. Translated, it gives CASSDRLAPYNEQFF.

DNA of the CDR3: TGTGCCAGCAGCCGAGAAGCGGGGACGCAAGAGACCCAGTACTTC. Amino acid sequence: CASSREAGTQETQYF. V is TRBV4-2 and J is TRBJ2-5; TRBD2 matches 7 bases. The length of the CDR3 is 15 residues. V dropped 4 bases and J dropped 2; count of bases not matched to a gene: 7. Germline lookup yields CDR1 LGHNA and CDR2 YNFKEQ.

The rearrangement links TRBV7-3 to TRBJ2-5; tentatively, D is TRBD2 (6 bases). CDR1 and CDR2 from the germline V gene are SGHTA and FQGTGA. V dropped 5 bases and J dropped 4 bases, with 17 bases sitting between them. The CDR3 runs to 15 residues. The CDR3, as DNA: TGTGCCAGCAGCCGGGCGGCGGGACTTGTAGAGACCCAGTACTTC. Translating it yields CASSRAAGLVETQYF.

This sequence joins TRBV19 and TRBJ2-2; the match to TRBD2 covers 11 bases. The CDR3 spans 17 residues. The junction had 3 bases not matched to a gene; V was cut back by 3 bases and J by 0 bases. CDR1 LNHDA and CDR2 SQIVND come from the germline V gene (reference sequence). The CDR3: CASSITSGGSNTGELFF. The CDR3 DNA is TGTGCCAGTAGTATCACTAGCGGGGGATCGAACACCGGGGAGCTGTTTTTT.

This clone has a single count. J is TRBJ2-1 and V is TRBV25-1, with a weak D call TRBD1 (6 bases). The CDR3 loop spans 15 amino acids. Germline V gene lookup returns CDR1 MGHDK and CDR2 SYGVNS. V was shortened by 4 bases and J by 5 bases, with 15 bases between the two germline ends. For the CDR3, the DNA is TGTGCCAGCAGTGGGCCCGGGACAAGGAACAATGAGCAGTTCTTC. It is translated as CASSGPGTRNNEQFF.

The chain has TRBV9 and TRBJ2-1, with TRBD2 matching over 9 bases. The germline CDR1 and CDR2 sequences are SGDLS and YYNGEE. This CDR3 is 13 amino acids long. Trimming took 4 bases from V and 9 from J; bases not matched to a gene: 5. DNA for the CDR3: TGTGCCAGCAGCCAGGGCGGGAGGGGTGAGCAGTTCTTC. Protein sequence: CASSQGGRGEQFF.

CDR3 sequence reads: CASSMFEGDEQYF. The CDR3 nucleotides read TGTGCCAGTAGTATGTTTGAGGGGGACGAGCAGTACTTC. The J gene is TRBJ2-7, the V gene TRBV19; tentative D call: TRBD1 (6 bases). In germline, CDR1 is LNHDA, CDR2 SQIVND (reference sequence). V lost 3 bases and J lost 5, with 11 bases in between. The CDR3 contains 13 residues.

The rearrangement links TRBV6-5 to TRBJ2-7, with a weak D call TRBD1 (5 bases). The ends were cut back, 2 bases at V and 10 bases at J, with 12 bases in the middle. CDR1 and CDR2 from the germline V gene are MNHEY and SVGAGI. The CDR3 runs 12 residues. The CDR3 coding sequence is TGTGCCAGCAGTTACCCGAATGGACAACAGTACTTC. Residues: CASSYPNGQQYF.

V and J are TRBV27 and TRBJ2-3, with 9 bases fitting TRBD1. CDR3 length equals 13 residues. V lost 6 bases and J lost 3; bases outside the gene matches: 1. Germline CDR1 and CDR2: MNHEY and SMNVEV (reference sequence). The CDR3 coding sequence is TGTGCCAGCAGGGACAGGGGAACAGATACGCAGTATTTT. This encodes CASRDRGTDTQYF.

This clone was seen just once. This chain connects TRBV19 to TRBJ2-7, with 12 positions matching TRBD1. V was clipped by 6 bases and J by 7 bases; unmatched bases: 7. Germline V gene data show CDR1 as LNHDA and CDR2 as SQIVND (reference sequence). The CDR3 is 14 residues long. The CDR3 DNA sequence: TGTGCCAGTAGCCCGGGACAGGGGGCGGAGGAGCAGTACTTC. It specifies CASSPGQGAEEQYF.

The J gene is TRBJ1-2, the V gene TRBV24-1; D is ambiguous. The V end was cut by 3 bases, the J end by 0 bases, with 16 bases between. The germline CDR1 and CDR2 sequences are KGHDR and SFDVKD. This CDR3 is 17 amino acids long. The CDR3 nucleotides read TGTGCCACCAGTGATGCCGGACTCCTCGGGGCTAACTATGGCTACACCTTC. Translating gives CATSDAGLLGANYGYTF.

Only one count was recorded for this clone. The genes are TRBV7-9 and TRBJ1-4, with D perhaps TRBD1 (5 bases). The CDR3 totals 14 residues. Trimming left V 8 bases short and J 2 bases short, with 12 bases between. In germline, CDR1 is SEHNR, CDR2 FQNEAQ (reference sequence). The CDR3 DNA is TGTGCCAGCGAAAAGGGGATCACTAATGAAAAACTGTTTTTT. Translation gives CASEKGITNEKLFF.

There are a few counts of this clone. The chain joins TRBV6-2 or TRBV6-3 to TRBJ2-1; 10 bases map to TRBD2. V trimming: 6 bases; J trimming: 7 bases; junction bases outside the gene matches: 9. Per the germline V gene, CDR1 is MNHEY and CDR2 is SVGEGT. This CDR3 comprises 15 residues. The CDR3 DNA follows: TGTGCCAGCAGCTTTCTAGCGGGAGTAAGAAATGAGCAGTTCTTC. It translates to CASSFLAGVRNEQFF.

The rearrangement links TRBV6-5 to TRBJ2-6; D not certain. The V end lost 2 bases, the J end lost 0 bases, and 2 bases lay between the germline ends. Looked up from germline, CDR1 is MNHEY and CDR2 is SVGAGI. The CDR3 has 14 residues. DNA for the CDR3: TGTGCCAGCAGTTACCTCTCTGGGGCCAACGTCCTGACTTTC. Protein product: CASSYLSGANVLTF.

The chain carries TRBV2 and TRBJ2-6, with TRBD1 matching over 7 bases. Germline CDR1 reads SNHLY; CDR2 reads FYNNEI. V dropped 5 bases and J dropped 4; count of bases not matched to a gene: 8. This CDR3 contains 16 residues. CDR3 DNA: TGTGCCAGCAGTACCCTTACAGGGGCGGGGGCCAACGTCCTGACTTTC. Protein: CASSTLTGAGANVLTF.

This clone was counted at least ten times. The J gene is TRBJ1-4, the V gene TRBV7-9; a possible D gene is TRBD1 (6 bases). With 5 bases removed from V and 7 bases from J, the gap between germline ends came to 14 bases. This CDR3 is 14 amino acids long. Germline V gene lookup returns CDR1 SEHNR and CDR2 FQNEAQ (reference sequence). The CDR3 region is CASSQWQGSEKLFF. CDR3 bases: TGTGCCAGCAGCCAGTGGCAGGGGAGTGAAAAACTGTTTTTT.

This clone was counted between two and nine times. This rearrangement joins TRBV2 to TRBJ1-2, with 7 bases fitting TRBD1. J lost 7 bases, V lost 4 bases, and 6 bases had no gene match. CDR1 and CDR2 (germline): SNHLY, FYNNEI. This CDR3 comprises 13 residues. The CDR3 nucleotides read TGTGCCAGCAGTGCTGACAGGGACGTTGGCTACACCTTC. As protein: CASSADRDVGYTF.

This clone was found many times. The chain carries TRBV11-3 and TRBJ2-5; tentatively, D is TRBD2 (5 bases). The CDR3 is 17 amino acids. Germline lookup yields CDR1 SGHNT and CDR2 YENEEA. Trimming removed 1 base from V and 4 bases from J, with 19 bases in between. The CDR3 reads CASSLGSIGRTGETQYF. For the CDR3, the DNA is TGTGCCAGCAGCTTAGGATCTATCGGGCGGACTGGAGAGACCCAGTACTTC. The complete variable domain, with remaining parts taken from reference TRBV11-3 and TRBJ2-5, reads EAGVVQSPRYKIIEKKQPVAFWCNPISGHNTLYWYLQNLGQGPELLIRYENEEAVDDSQLPKDRFSAERLKGVDSTLKIQPAELGDSAVYLCASSLGSIGRTGETQYFGPGTRLLVL.

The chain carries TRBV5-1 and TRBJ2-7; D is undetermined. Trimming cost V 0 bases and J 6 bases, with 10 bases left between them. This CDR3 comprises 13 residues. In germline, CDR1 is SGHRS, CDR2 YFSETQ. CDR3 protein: CASSLDTVGEQYF. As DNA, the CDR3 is TGCGCCAGCAGCTTGGACACAGTGGGCGAGCAGTACTTC.

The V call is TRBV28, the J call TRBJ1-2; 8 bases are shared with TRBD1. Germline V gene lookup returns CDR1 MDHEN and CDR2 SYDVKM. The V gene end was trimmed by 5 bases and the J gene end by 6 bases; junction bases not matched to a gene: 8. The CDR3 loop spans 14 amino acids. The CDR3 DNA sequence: TGTGCCAGCAGTCCCGCAAACAGGGGGAATGGCTACACCTTC. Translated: CASSPANRGNGYTF.

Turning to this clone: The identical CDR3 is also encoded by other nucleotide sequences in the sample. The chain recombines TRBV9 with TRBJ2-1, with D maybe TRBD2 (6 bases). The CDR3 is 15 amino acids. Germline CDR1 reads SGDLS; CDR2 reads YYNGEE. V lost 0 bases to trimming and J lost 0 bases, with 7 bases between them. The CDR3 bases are TGTGCCAGCAGCGTAGTAGCGGCCTCCTACAATGAGCAGTTCTTC. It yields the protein CASSVVAASYNEQFF.

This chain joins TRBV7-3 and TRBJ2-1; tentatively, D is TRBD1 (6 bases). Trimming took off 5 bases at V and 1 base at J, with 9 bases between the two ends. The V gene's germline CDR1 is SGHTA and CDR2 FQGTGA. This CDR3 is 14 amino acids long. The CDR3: CASSAQGSYNEQFF. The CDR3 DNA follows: TGTGCCAGCAGCGCACAGGGTTCCTACAATGAGCAGTTCTTC.

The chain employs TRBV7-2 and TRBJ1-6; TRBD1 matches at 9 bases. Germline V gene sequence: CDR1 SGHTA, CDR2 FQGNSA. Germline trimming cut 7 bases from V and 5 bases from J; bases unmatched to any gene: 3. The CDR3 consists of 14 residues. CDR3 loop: CASMGQGNNSPLHF. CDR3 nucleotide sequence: TGTGCCAGCATGGGACAGGGAAATAATTCACCCCTCCACTTT.

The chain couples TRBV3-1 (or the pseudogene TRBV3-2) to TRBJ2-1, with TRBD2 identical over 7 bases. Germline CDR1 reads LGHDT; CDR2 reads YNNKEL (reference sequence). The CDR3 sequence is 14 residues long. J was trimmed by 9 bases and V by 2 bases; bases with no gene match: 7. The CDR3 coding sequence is TGTGCCAGCAGCCAACCGGGAGGAGAGGGTGAGCAGTTCTTC. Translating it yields CASSQPGGEGEQFF.

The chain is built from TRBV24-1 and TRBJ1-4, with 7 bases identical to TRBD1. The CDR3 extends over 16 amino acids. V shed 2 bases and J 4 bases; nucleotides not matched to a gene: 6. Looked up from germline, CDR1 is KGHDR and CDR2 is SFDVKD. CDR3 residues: CATSDYTGDGNEKLFF. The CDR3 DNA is TGTGCCACCAGTGATTATACAGGGGACGGTAATGAAAAACTGTTTTTT.

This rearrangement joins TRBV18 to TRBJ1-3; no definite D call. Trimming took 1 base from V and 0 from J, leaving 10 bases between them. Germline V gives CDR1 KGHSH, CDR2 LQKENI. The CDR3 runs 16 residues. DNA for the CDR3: TGTGCCAGCTCACCACGGGAGGCCTCCTCTGGAAACACCATATATTTT. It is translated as CASSPREASSGNTIYF.

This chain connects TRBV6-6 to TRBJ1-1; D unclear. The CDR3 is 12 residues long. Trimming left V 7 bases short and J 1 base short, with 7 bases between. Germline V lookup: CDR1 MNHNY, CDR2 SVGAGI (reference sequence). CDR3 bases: TGTGCCAGCAAGTCCGGGAACACTGAAGCTTTCTTT. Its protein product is CASKSGNTEAFF.

The CDR3 nucleotides read TGTGCCAGCAGCGTAGGGGGACAGGGAACGGGAGAGACCCAGTACTTC. Its translation: CASSVGGQGTGETQYF. V gene TRBV9 combines with J gene TRBJ2-5; 9 positions match TRBD1. Germline loops: CDR1 SGDLS, CDR2 YYNGEE. V gave up 0 bases and J gave up 4 bases; unmatched junction bases: 7. CDR3 length: 16 residues.

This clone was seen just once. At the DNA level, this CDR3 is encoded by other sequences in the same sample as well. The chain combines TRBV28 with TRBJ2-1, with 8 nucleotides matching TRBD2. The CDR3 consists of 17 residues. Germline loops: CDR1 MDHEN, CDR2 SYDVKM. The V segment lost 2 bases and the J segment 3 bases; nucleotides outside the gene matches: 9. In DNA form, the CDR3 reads TGTGCCAGCAGTTTAGGGGGATTAGCGGGGAGCTACAATGAGCAGTTCTTC. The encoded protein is CASSLGGLAGSYNEQFF.

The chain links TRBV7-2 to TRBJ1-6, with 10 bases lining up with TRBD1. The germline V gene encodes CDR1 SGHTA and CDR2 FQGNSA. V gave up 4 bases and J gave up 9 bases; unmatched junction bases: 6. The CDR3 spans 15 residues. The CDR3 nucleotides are TGTGCCAGCAGCTACCGACAGGGGGCGGGTTCACCCCTCCACTTT. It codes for CASSYRQGAGSPLHF.

CDR3 amino acids: CASSLAGGPPAKNIQYF. The CDR3 region has the DNA TGTGCCAGCAGTTTAGCGGGAGGCCCGCCGGCCAAAAACATTCAGTACTTC. The chain employs TRBV5-8 and TRBJ2-4; TRBD2 matches 10 bases. Trimming cost V 5 bases and J 1 base; bases outside gene matches: 9. Germline assignment: CDR1 SGHTS and CDR2 YDEGEE. The CDR3 loop spans 17 amino acids. The full variable domain, its missing parts supplied by reference TRBV5-8 and TRBJ2-4, is EAGVTQSPTHLIKTRGQQATLRCSPISGHTSVYWYQQALGLGLQFLLWYDEGEERNRGNFPPRFSGRQFPNYSSELNVNALELEDSALYLCASSLAGGPPAKNIQYFGAGTRLSVL.